Included here is one TCR beta chain sequence, with context. Its antigen is still unknown. This specimen belongs to a study of brain T cells in children with intractable seizures. Whole-study results and caveats: Clones missing pre-surgery may reflect undersampling of that blood sample. HCMV serostatus was not known, and viral specificity came from CDR3 similarity only.

The ends lost 5 bases at V and 9 bases at J; junction bases unmatched: 22. CDR3 length equals 19 residues. Germline CDR1 SEHNR, CDR2 FQNEAQ (reference sequence). The data were produced by immunoSEQ multiplex PCR, yet TCRdb's version contains in-frame clones alone and is incomplete. The sample gives around 340,000 clones, over 90% of which show up once; approximately 5% is in the top ten. Sample time point: blood from clinic visit 5 months post-surgery; TSC patient then seizure free. The sequenced cases were selected for having the highest brain T cell transcript signatures. Pre-surgery treatment included at least one anti-epileptic drug.

V and J are TRBV7-9 and TRBJ2-1; 10 bases align to TRBD2. Sequencing used peripheral blood, obtained roughly 5 months after surgery. The source is a boy younger than two with tuberous sclerosis and intractable seizures. CDR3: CASSLGGLAGVEVYIEQFF. In nucleotides, the CDR3 is TGTGCCAGCAGCCTAGGCGGGCTAGCGGGAGTGGAGGTTTATATTGAGCAGTTCTTC. Together with reference TRBV7-9 and TRBJ2-1, the CDR3 gives the full variable domain: DTGVSQNPRHKITKRGQNVTFRCDPISEHNRLYWYRQTLGQGPEFLTYFQNEAQLEKSRLLSDRFSAERPKGSFSTLEIQRTEQGDSAMYLCASSLGGLAGVEVYIEQFFGPGTRLTVL.